The rows below give T cell receptor beta chains drawn from one sample of a study of blood T cell repertoires in COVID-19. The table came from immunoSEQ multiplex PCR; TCRdb's copy has only in-frame clones and leaves some out. Seen here are about 86,000 clones, 85% to 90% observed once, and the top ten hold 1.1%. Input material: peripheral blood. These receptors were taken from a human donor in a cohort sampled during active COVID-19. The conserved cysteine and the conserved F or W are not part of the CDR3 here.

>TRBV5-1|TRBJ2-5|13
ASRGTSVGGETQY
>TRBV12-5|TRBJ2-1|15
ASGLVYSGSGENEQF
>TRBV19|TRBJ2-1|12
ASSIRTGYDEQF
>TRBV27|TRBJ1-1|14
ASRKWEDLRNTEAF
>TRBV29-1|TRBJ2-2|13
SVGSGRALSGELF
>TRBV5-6|TRBJ1-1|16
ASATSSRGRRENTEAF
>TRBV28|TRBJ2-7|12
ATQDSLLPYEQY
>TRBV27|TRBJ2-7|13
ASSLKASGTYEQY
>TRBV19|TRBJ1-5|14
ASSVYSGRSNQPQH
>TRBV12-3/TRBV12-4|TRBJ1-2|10
ASTQGDYGYT
>TRBV2|TRBJ2-3|11
ASSRGPTDTQY
>TRBV2|TRBJ2-7|10
ASTMEFYEQY
>TRBV6-2/TRBV6-3|TRBJ2-1|13
ASSYGGVGDNEQF
>TRBV28|TRBJ1-6|13
ASSDRGRGHSPLH
>TRBV18|TRBJ1-2|11
ASSQQGDYGYT
>TRBV28|TRBJ1-4|14
ASSFPGQGAWEKLF
>TRBV5-6|TRBJ2-1|14
ASSLGASSSYNEQF
>TRBV7-9|TRBJ2-7|12
ASSVGQGSYEQY
>TRBV28|TRBJ2-3|13
ASSFYRLSTDTQY
>TRBV25-1|TRBJ2-7|12
ASSIFGSPYEQY
>TRBV28|TRBJ1-2|14
ASSLLGQGATYGYT
>TRBV2|TRBJ1-1|12
ASIWTGGLLEAF
>TRBV2|TRBJ2-1|13
ASSEGLADGNEQF
>TRBV6-6|TRBJ1-1|12
ASSYAGPNTEAF
>TRBV5-1|TRBJ2-2|14
ASSWGTSGNPGELF
>TRBV5-5|TRBJ2-2|14
ASSPRLAGNTGELF
>TRBV7-9|TRBJ1-1|12
ASSLNRGPTEAF
>TRBV5-1|TRBJ2-7|13
ASSSGGQGGREQY
>TRBV18|TRBJ2-1|13
ANSQSGAGANEQF
>TRBV10-1|TRBJ2-5|13
ASSENQGARETQY
>TRBV27|TRBJ2-3|13
ASCLGDPRADTQY
>TRBV3-1/TRBV3-2|TRBJ2-3|12
ASRLAGKTDTQY
>TRBV29-1|TRBJ2-7|13
SVYTHRGISYEQY
>TRBV18|TRBJ1-1|11
ASSISTDSEAF
>TRBV5-1|TRBJ1-3|12
ASSPVPPGNTIY
>TRBV3-1/TRBV3-2|TRBJ1-1|12
ASSQDSDYTEAF
>TRBV7-3|TRBJ2-7|12
ASSPTSGSSEQY
>TRBV7-9|TRBJ1-4|13
ASSLGRPTNEKLF
>TRBV25-1|TRBJ1-2|11
ASRRGFNYGYT
>TRBV19|TRBJ2-2|10
ASSQGPGELF